The text below deals with one T cell receptor (beta chain). Preparation of the TCRbeta library used unique molecular identifiers. TCRdb recomputed calls from the PCR reads with MiXCR, one row per CDR3 protein. The repertoire holds about 240,000 distinct CDR3 sequences, more than 20% seen once, with 2.6% in the top ten. This record belongs to a study of T-cell reconstitution after alpha-beta-depleted transplantation in children. Germline V gives CDR1 GTSNPN, CDR2 SVGIG (reference sequence). The CDR3 consists of 12 residues. The ends were cut back, 1 base at V and 8 bases at J, with 11 bases in the middle.

Sample: PBMCs, taken before TCRalphabeta/CD19-depleted stem cell transplant. The receptor comes from a girl aged 2 to 10 with Fanconi anemia, due to receive a stem cell transplant. This chain connects TRBV30 to TRBJ1-1; D perhaps matches TRBD1 (5 bases). Written as DNA, the CDR3 is TGTGCCTGGAGTGGAGGGGCCTACGAAGCTTTCTTT. The encoded protein is CAWSGGAYEAFF.